A single sample is the source of the 30 T cell receptor beta chains below, sequenced in a study of blood T cell repertoires in COVID-19. Clones were read by immunoSEQ multiplex PCR, and TCRdb kept only the in-frame ones, dropping some. The data contain about 300,000 clones, roughly 91% of them singletons. Sequencing was done on a sample of peripheral blood. These receptor sequences come from a man aged 40-55 years with acute or convalescent COVID-19.

J is TRBJ2-2 and V is TRBV5-6, with 7 nucleotides matching TRBD1. This CDR3 is built from 16 residues. Germline assignment: CDR1 SGHDT and CDR2 YYEEEE. Trimming took 0 bases from V and 6 from J; bases not matched to a gene: 8. The CDR3 sequence is CASSLGRQGWAGELFF. CDR3 nucleotide sequence: TGTGCCAGCAGCTTGGGGAGACAGGGATGGGCCGGGGAGCTGTTTTTT. The full variable domain, in which reference TRBV5-6 and TRBJ2-2 provide the parts outside the CDR3, is DAGVTQSPTHLIKTRGQQVTLRCSPKSGHDTVSWYQQALGQGPQFIFQYYEEEERQRGNFPDRFSGHQFPNYSSELNVNALLLGDSALYLCASSLGRQGWAGELFFGEGSRLTVL.

This clone was detected once. The chain employs TRBV27 and TRBJ2-1; TRBD2 agrees at 8 bases. Germline V gives CDR1 MNHEY, CDR2 SMNVEV (reference sequence). The CDR3 has 14 amino acids. V was pared by 6 bases and J by 2 bases, with 3 bases of the junction left unmatched. CDR3 region: CASSPGGPYNEQFF. The CDR3 DNA follows: TGTGCCAGCAGCCCGGGGGGGCCCTACAATGAGCAGTTCTTC.

This clone appeared once. The chain combines TRBV24-1 with TRBJ1-2; the D is unclear. V was pared by 1 base and J by 3 bases, with 8 bases between. The CDR3 has 14 residues. The germline gives CDR1 KGHDR, CDR2 SFDVKD. CDR3 residues: CATSDFRQDYGYTF. The CDR3 DNA is TGTGCCACCAGTGATTTCCGGCAGGACTATGGCTACACCTTC.

The chain has TRBV10-3 and TRBJ1-1; D is uncertain. This CDR3 spans 15 amino acids. The V and J ends lost 0 bases and 8 bases respectively, with 16 bases between them. The germline V gene has CDR1 ENHRY and CDR2 SYGVKD. In nucleotides, the CDR3 is TGTGCCATCAGTGAGTCGCGGGGAGGTCGACCCGAAGCTTTCTTT. It yields the protein CAISESRGGRPEAFF.

The chain has TRBV5-1 and TRBJ2-1; 8 nucleotides agree with TRBD1. This CDR3 spans 13 amino acids. From germline, CDR1 is SGHRS and CDR2 YFSETQ. After removal of 1 base from V and 6 bases from J, the junction contained 0 bases not matched to a gene. The CDR3 nucleotides read TGCGCCAGCAGCTTGACAGGGGGCAATGAGCAGTTCTTC. This encodes CASSLTGGNEQFF. The full variable domain, its missing parts supplied by reference TRBV5-1 and TRBJ2-1, is KAGVTQTPRYLIKTRGQQVTLSCSPISGHRSVSWYQQTPGQGLQFLFEYFSETQRNKGNFPGRFSGRQFSNSRSEMNVSTLELGDSALYLCASSLTGGNEQFFGPGTRLTVL.

The gene calls are TRBV6-1 and TRBJ1-3; weak D call: TRBD1 (5 bases). CDR3 length equals 14 residues. The germline V gene encodes CDR1 MNHNS and CDR2 SASEGT. V dropped 3 bases and J dropped 9 bases, with 15 bases sitting between them. Written as DNA, the CDR3 is TGTGCCAGCAGTGACCGGACATTTTGGAGCACCATATATTTT. As protein: CASSDRTFWSTIYF.

V and J are TRBV2 and TRBJ2-1, with 9 positions matching TRBD1. The CDR3 covers 16 residues. V was pared by 8 bases and J by 2 bases, with 10 bases of the junction left unmatched. Per germline, CDR1 SNHLY and CDR2 FYNNEI. The CDR3 DNA is TGTGCCAGCCTATACAACAGGGGGCTAGCCTACAATGAGCAGTTCTTC. It is translated as CASLYNRGLAYNEQFF.

The CDR3 DNA reads as TGTGCCAGCAGCCAAGAAGCGAGCTCTGGAAACACCATATATTTT. Protein: CASSQEASSGNTIYF. This chain joins TRBV4-2 and TRBJ1-3; no firm D call. Germline assignment: CDR1 LGHNA and CDR2 YNFKEQ. The V end was cut by 0 bases, the J end by 0 bases, with 6 bases between. The CDR3 spans 15 residues.

V gene TRBV2 combines with J gene TRBJ2-2, with D maybe TRBD1 (6 bases). CDR1 is SNHLY, CDR2 FYNNEI, per germline. The CDR3 loop spans 15 amino acids. Trimming pared 6 bases from V and 3 bases from J, leaving 14 bases between. The CDR3: CASRPGAFDTGELFF. The CDR3 DNA reads TGTGCCAGCAGGCCAGGGGCGTTCGACACCGGGGAGCTGTTTTTT.

This chain connects TRBV18 to TRBJ1-1; the D is unclear. Germline V gives CDR1 KGHSH, CDR2 LQKENI. V gave up 5 bases and J gave up 2 bases, with 12 bases separating them. The CDR3 runs to 14 residues. This CDR3 is CASSVLGSNTEAFF. The CDR3 nucleotides are TGTGCCAGCTCAGTCCTGGGCAGCAACACTGAAGCTTTCTTT.

The chain recombines TRBV9 with TRBJ1-6, with no clear D. The germline V gene encodes CDR1 SGDLS and CDR2 YYNGEE. Deletions cut 0 bases from V and 7 bases from J, with 8 bases between. The CDR3 has 14 residues. CDR3 DNA: TGTGCCAGCAGCGTAGGCAGATCCAATTCACCCCTCCACTTT. This encodes CASSVGRSNSPLHF.

Here the CDR3 reads CASSRSTMNTGELFF. The CDR3 DNA reads TGTGCCAGCAGCCGGAGCACCATGAACACCGGGGAGCTGTTTTTT. The genes are TRBV5-6 and TRBJ2-2; no clear D gene. Trimming stripped 4 bases from V and 1 base from J, with 11 bases between. The CDR3 contains 15 residues. The V gene's germline CDR1 is SGHDT and CDR2 YYEEEE.

This clone was counted between two and nine times. V gene TRBV2 combines with J gene TRBJ1-4, with unresolved D. V dropped 0 bases and J dropped 5 bases, with 13 bases sitting between them. CDR1 SNHLY and CDR2 FYNNEI come from the germline V gene. The CDR3 is made up of 16 amino acids. CDR3 loop: CASSEATRRRNEKLFF. The CDR3 DNA sequence: TGTGCCAGCAGTGAAGCAACGCGGAGAAGAAATGAAAAACTGTTTTTT.

The gene calls are TRBV18 and TRBJ2-2; TRBD2 aligns across 10 bases. The germline CDR1 and CDR2 sequences are KGHSH and LQKENI. The CDR3 has 17 residues. J gave up 0 bases and V 3 bases, and 4 bases lay outside the gene matches. Written as DNA, the CDR3 is TGTGCCAGCTCACCCTTAGCGGGGGGTCCGAACACCGGGGAGCTGTTTTTT. Its translation is CASSPLAGGPNTGELFF.

The chain combines TRBV6-4 with TRBJ1-5, with 8 bases fitting TRBD1. Germline-derived CDR1 and CDR2 are MRHNA and SNTAGT. Trimming took 0 bases from V and 0 from J; bases not matched to a gene: 13. The CDR3 runs to 20 residues. The CDR3 spells CASSDSRYVVGQDSNQPQHF. The CDR3 DNA reads as TGTGCCAGCAGTGACTCGAGGTATGTAGTGGGACAGGATAGCAATCAGCCCCAGCATTTT.

The genes are TRBV6-1 and TRBJ1-5; 8 bases agree with TRBD1. After removal of 2 bases from V and 14 bases from J, the junction contained 8 bases not matched to a gene. CDR3 size: 13 residues. Germline V gene data show CDR1 as MNHNS and CDR2 as SASEGT. This CDR3 reads CASSEPKNRGEHF. The CDR3, as DNA: TGTGCCAGCAGTGAACCGAAGAACAGGGGGGAGCATTTT.

This chain links TRBV6-5 with TRBJ1-2; the match to TRBD1 covers 7 bases. Germline values: CDR1 MNHEY, CDR2 SVGAGI. Trimming removed 5 bases from V and 4 bases from J; junction bases left unmatched: 7. This CDR3 has 14 residues. For the CDR3, the DNA is TGTGCCAGCAGTCCTGGGACAGTAGGCTATGGCTACACCTTC. It specifies CASSPGTVGYGYTF.

CDR3 nucleotides: TGTGCCAGCAGTCCTCCGACAGGGGGCTACACCTTC. Encoded protein: CASSPPTGGYTF. This chain connects TRBV12-3 or TRBV12-4 to TRBJ1-2, with 7 bases aligning to TRBD1. The CDR3 covers 12 residues. V shed 5 bases, J shed 8 bases, and the junction held 5 bases outside the gene matches.

V usage is TRBV2 and J usage is TRBJ1-2, with a weak D call TRBD1 (5 bases). The CDR3 is made up of 11 amino acids. Trimming stripped 6 bases from V and 8 bases from J, with 10 bases between. The germline V gene has CDR1 SNHLY and CDR2 FYNNEI. The CDR3 reads CASRLGGGYTF. The CDR3 region has the DNA TGTGCCAGCAGGCTCGGGGGGGGCTACACCTTC.

The chain recombines TRBV7-3 with TRBJ1-1; no clear D. V shed 0 bases and J shed 5 bases, with 16 bases lying between them. The CDR3 extends over 16 amino acids. CDR1 and CDR2 (germline): SGHTA, FQGTGA. The CDR3 coding sequence is TGTGCCAGCAGCTTAACAGGAACTACCACGGGAACTGAAGCTTTCTTT. Amino acid sequence: CASSLTGTTTGTEAFF. The full variable domain, rest sourced from reference TRBV7-3 and TRBJ1-1, is GAGVSQTPSNKVTEKGKYVELRCDPISGHTALYWYRQSLGQGPEFLIYFQGTGAADDSGLPNDRFFAVRPEGSVSTLKIQRTERGDSAVYLCASSLTGTTTGTEAFFGQGTRLTVV.

This chain joins TRBV6-1 and TRBJ1-2; TRBD1 is a possible D gene (6 bases). V was clipped by 1 base and J by 8 bases, with 11 bases between them. This CDR3 has 13 residues. Germline values: CDR1 MNHNS, CDR2 SASEGT. CDR3 amino acids: CASSEGTGRGYTF. The CDR3 DNA reads as TGTGCCAGCAGTGAAGGAACAGGGAGAGGCTACACCTTC.

The rearrangement uses TRBV2 and TRBJ1-3; D call uncertain. The germline gives CDR1 SNHLY, CDR2 FYNNEI. This CDR3 region has 19 residues. V lost 0 bases and J lost 0, with 18 bases in between. CDR3 bases: TGTGCCAGCAGTGAAGCTTTATTTGTCGGGAGCGACTCTGGAAACACCATATATTTT. Translating gives CASSEALFVGSDSGNTIYF.

This sequence joins TRBV5-6 and TRBJ1-4; D unresolved. The CDR3 length is 14 residues. The germline V and J ends were trimmed by 4 bases and 0 bases, with 7 bases remaining between them. Germline V lookup: CDR1 SGHDT, CDR2 YYEEEE. CDR3 nucleotides: TGTGCCAGCAGCCCAGGTCCAACTAATGAAAAACTGTTTTTT. It is translated as CASSPGPTNEKLFF.

V gene TRBV5-1 combines with J gene TRBJ1-1; 8 positions agree with TRBD1. CDR1 and CDR2 (germline): SGHRS, YFSETQ. V was pared by 0 bases and J by 1 base, with 5 bases of the junction left unmatched. The CDR3 has 16 residues. The CDR3 protein is CASSLAGTGSNTEAFF. DNA of the CDR3: TGCGCCAGCAGCTTGGCCGGGACAGGCTCGAACACTGAAGCTTTCTTT.

The V call is TRBV7-2, the J call TRBJ2-1; 7 bases align to TRBD2. CDR3 length: 15 amino acids. Per germline, CDR1 SGHTA and CDR2 FQGNSA. V lost 5 bases and J lost 7; bases outside the gene matches: 11. CDR3 protein: CASSQTSDFFNEQFF. CDR3 nucleotide sequence: TGTGCCAGCAGCCAAACTAGCGACTTTTTTAATGAGCAGTTCTTC.

The rearrangement joins TRBV27 to TRBJ1-2, with D perhaps matching TRBD1 (5 bases). CDR3 size: 11 residues. V shed 7 bases and J shed 7 bases, with 10 bases lying between them. Germline V gene lookup returns CDR1 MNHEY and CDR2 SMNVEV (reference sequence). DNA for the CDR3: TGTGCCAGCAATGGTAGGGGTGGCTACACCTTC. The encoded protein is CASNGRGGYTF.

The chain couples TRBV7-8 to TRBJ2-7; possibly TRBD1 for D (6 bases). Germline CDR1 is SGHVS and CDR2 is FQNEAQ. There are 14 residues in the CDR3. Trimming cost V 4 bases and J 1 base, with 11 bases left between them. Here the CDR3 DNA reads TGTGCCAGCAGCTGGACAGCTCCATCCTACGAGCAGTACTTC. Its protein is CASSWTAPSYEQYF.

This chain joins TRBV27 and TRBJ2-3, with D uncertain. The germline gives CDR1 MNHEY, CDR2 SMNVEV (reference sequence). The CDR3 is 13 residues long. The germline V and J ends were trimmed by 6 bases and 0 bases, with 7 bases remaining between them. The DNA of the CDR3 is TGTGCCAGCAGGACTTTGAGCACAGATACGCAGTATTTT. It encodes CASRTLSTDTQYF.

The chain employs TRBV9 and TRBJ2-3; a possible D gene is TRBD2 (6 bases). The CDR3 totals 16 residues. Germline loops: CDR1 SGDLS, CDR2 YYNGEE. The V end lost 0 bases, the J end lost 1 base, and 12 bases lay between the germline ends. This chain's CDR3 is CASSVGRDWGTDTQYF. DNA of the CDR3: TGTGCCAGCAGCGTAGGGAGGGATTGGGGCACAGATACGCAGTATTTT.

The V gene is TRBV30, the J gene TRBJ2-2; D uncertain. CDR1 is GTSNPN and CDR2 is SVGIG in the germline V gene (reference sequence). CDR3 length equals 14 residues. Trimming pared 2 bases from V and 6 bases from J, leaving 13 bases between. This chain's CDR3 is CAWSIFGRAGELFF. The CDR3, as DNA: TGTGCCTGGAGTATATTTGGCCGGGCCGGGGAGCTGTTTTTT.